Reported below is one T cell receptor beta chain. Its antigen is undetermined. This specimen comes from a study of identical twins. Findings and limits, study-wide: Part of the zero-insertion signal could reflect confounding by invariant MAIT and iNKT cells. For monozygotic twins, models underestimated out-of-frame TCR alpha sharing. Low generation probability was overrepresented in out-of-frame alpha sequences shared by twins.

TCRdb analysed the 5' RACE reads with MiXCR anew, one entry per CDR3 protein. The sample holds 450,000 or so distinct CDR3 sequences, roughly an eighth seen once. Unmatched junction bases numbered 11, after V lost 2 bases and J lost 0 bases. The length of the CDR3 is 19 residues. From germline, CDR1 is SGHTA and CDR2 FQGTGA. These data were also filed under a second study, of yellow fever vaccine responses in identical twins.

The sequence was collected from a woman between 18 and 29 years old in good health. The chain links TRBV7-3 to TRBJ2-1; 9 bases are shared with TRBD2. The sequenced sample was CD4+ T cells sorted from blood. In DNA, the CDR3 is TGTGCCAGCAGCTTAGGTAGCGGGGGTACCTGGAGCTCCTACAATGAGCAGTTCTTC. Amino acids: CASSLGSGGTWSSYNEQFF. Using reference TRBV7-3 and TRBJ2-1 for the parts outside the CDR3, the full variable domain is GAGVSQTPSNKVTEKGKYVELRCDPISGHTALYWYRQSLGQGPEFLIYFQGTGAADDSGLPNDRFFAVRPEGSVSTLKIQRTERGDSAVYLCASSLGSGGTWSSYNEQFFGPGTRLTVL.